This TCR beta chain originates from a study of spatial heterogeneity in lung cancer. On the study more broadly: Raw reads contained each unique TCR and UMI combination more than ten times on average.

Trimming took off 3 bases at V and 5 bases at J, with 14 bases between the two ends. In germline, CDR1 is MGHRA, CDR2 YSYEKL. The CDR3 spans 15 residues. The study tagged each TCR cDNA molecule with a unique molecular identifier. TCRdb reprocessed the 5' RACE reads via MiXCR and lists one record per CDR3 protein. The sample includes about 82,000 distinct CDR3 sequences, 10% to 15% of them seen just once. Points from the study as a whole: Resection saw ubiquitous expanded tumor TCRs appear in blood more than follow-up did.

This clonotype was recorded a few times. Its specificity is not known. Regarding time point: sample taken at primary tumor resection. Tumor, nontumor lung or frozen PBMC supplied whole RNA, sequenced without sorting. The donor population consisted of about 75 patients with untreated, early-stage non-small cell lung cancer. The sequence was collected from a male donor with early-stage non-small cell lung cancer. The chain recombines TRBV4-1 with TRBJ2-1, with D perhaps TRBD1 (6 bases). The sequencing here drew on PBMCs, taken at surgery. The CDR3 region has the DNA TGCGCCAGCAGCCAGCGGACAGATCCGAACAATGAGCAGTTCTTC. This encodes CASSQRTDPNNEQFF.